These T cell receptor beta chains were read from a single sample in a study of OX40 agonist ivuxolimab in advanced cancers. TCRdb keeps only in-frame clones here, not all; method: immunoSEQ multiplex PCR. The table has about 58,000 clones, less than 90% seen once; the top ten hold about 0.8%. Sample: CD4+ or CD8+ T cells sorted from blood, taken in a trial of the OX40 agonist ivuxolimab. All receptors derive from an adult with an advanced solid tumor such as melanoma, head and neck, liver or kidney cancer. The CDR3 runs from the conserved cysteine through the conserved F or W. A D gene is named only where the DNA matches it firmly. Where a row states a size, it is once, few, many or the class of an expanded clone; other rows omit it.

CDR3 DNA: TGTGCCAGCCACAGGAGCAAGCAAGAGACCCAGTACTTC
CDR3 protein: CASHRSKQETQYF
clone size: -
J gene: TRBJ2-5
V gene: TRBV28
D gene: -

CDR3 DNA: TGTGCCACCAGCAGAGCAGGGTATGCAGATACGCAGTATTTT
CDR3 protein: CATSRAGYADTQYF
clone size: -
J gene: TRBJ2-3
V gene: TRBV15
D gene: -

CDR3 DNA: TGTGCCAGCAGCTTAACGCCGAGACAGGGCTACAATGAGCAGTTCTTC
CDR3 protein: CASSLTPRQGYNEQFF
clone size: -
J gene: TRBJ2-1
V gene: TRBV7-3
D gene: TRBD1

CDR3 DNA: TGTGCCCCCCTCAGTGAAGGCGGAGTATACGAGCAGTACTTC
CDR3 protein: CAPLSEGGVYEQYF
clone size: -
J gene: TRBJ2-7
V gene: TRBV30
D gene: -

CDR3 DNA: TGTGCCAGCAGCTTCACAGGGGCCGCCGGTTTTGGCTACACCTTC
CDR3 protein: CASSFTGAAGFGYTF
clone size: once
J gene: TRBJ1-2
V gene: TRBV7-9
D gene: TRBD1

CDR3 DNA: TGTGCCAGCAGCATATCCGGGACAGGGGCAGATACGCAGTATTTT
CDR3 protein: CASSISGTGADTQYF
clone size: once
J gene: TRBJ2-3
V gene: TRBV7-9
D gene: TRBD1

CDR3 DNA: TGTGCCAGCAGCTCCCGTAGAGCGACCGGGGAGCTGTTTTTT
CDR3 protein: CASSSRRATGELFF
clone size: once
J gene: TRBJ2-2
V gene: TRBV7-9
D gene: -

CDR3 DNA: TGTGCCAGCAGGATCGGCGGGGGACAGGGCTACACTGAAGCTTTCTTT
CDR3 protein: CASRIGGGQGYTEAFF
clone size: -
J gene: TRBJ1-1
V gene: TRBV27
D gene: TRBD1

CDR3 DNA: TGTGCCAGTAGCCCCCGGGACGGATACAGCAATCAGCCCCAGCATTTT
CDR3 protein: CASSPRDGYSNQPQHF
clone size: -
J gene: TRBJ1-5
V gene: TRBV19
D gene: -

CDR3 DNA: TGTGCCTGGAGTGTAAGCGGGAGGGCTTTAGATACGCAGTATTTT
CDR3 protein: CAWSVSGRALDTQYF
clone size: -
J gene: TRBJ2-3
V gene: TRBV30
D gene: TRBD2

CDR3 DNA: TGTGCCAGCAGCGAGACAGGGGTCGTCTCCTACGAGCAGTACTTC
CDR3 protein: CASSETGVVSYEQYF
clone size: -
J gene: TRBJ2-7
V gene: TRBV27
D gene: TRBD1

CDR3 DNA: TGTGCCAGCAGCCCAGGGTTTGAGACCCAGTACTTC
CDR3 protein: CASSPGFETQYF
clone size: -
J gene: TRBJ2-5
V gene: TRBV28
D gene: -

CDR3 DNA: TGTGCCAGCAGCTTGGGCCCCAGGGATCACCATACGCAGTATTTT
CDR3 protein: CASSLGPRDHHTQYF
clone size: -
J gene: TRBJ2-3
V gene: TRBV11-2
D gene: -

CDR3 DNA: TGTGCCAGCAGTTTACCGGGCCGCAATGAGCAGTTCTTC
CDR3 protein: CASSLPGRNEQFF
clone size: -
J gene: TRBJ2-1
V gene: TRBV6-5
D gene: -

CDR3 DNA: TGTGCCAGCAGCAGCGGGAGGGCGCGGAATGAGCAGTTCTTC
CDR3 protein: CASSSGRARNEQFF
clone size: once
J gene: TRBJ2-1
V gene: TRBV27
D gene: TRBD2

CDR3 DNA: TGTGCCAGCTCACCAGCGGGGAGCTCTGGGGCCAACGTCCTGACTTTC
CDR3 protein: CASSPAGSSGANVLTF
clone size: once
J gene: TRBJ2-6
V gene: TRBV18
D gene: -

CDR3 DNA: TGTGCCAGCAGCTTGGGCCAGAACTCCTACAATGAGCAGTTCTTC
CDR3 protein: CASSLGQNSYNEQFF
clone size: -
J gene: TRBJ2-1
V gene: TRBV5-8
D gene: -

CDR3 DNA: TGTGCCAGCAGTGAAAACGTTGACATCCTAAGCTACACCTTC
CDR3 protein: CASSENVDILSYTF
clone size: -
J gene: TRBJ1-2
V gene: TRBV25-1
D gene: -

CDR3 DNA: TGTGCCAGCACCGTTTTACTAAGGGGGCAGGGGAATGAGCAGTTCTTC
CDR3 protein: CASTVLLRGQGNEQFF
clone size: -
J gene: TRBJ2-1
V gene: TRBV11-2
D gene: TRBD1

CDR3 DNA: TGTGCCAGTAGTAATCAGGGGGCGCGGACTGAAGCTTTCTTT
CDR3 protein: CASSNQGARTEAFF
clone size: few
J gene: TRBJ1-1
V gene: TRBV19
D gene: TRBD1

CDR3 DNA: TGTGCCAGCAGCCCTTTCGACACGGCCTATGGCTACACCTTC
CDR3 protein: CASSPFDTAYGYTF
clone size: -
J gene: TRBJ1-2
V gene: TRBV14
D gene: -

CDR3 DNA: TGTGCCAGCAGGGCCCAAGGGGGCGGTCAGCCCCAGCATTTT
CDR3 protein: CASRAQGGGQPQHF
clone size: -
J gene: TRBJ1-5
V gene: TRBV6-6
D gene: TRBD1

CDR3 DNA: TGCGCCAGCAGTGAGAAGGGACACGTGTATTCAATAAGCTCCTACAATGAGCAGTTCTTC
CDR3 protein: CASSEKGHVYSISSYNEQFF
clone size: -
J gene: TRBJ2-1
V gene: TRBV10-1
D gene: -

CDR3 DNA: TGTGCCAGCAGTGAACTCGGCCACAATGAGCAGTTCTTC
CDR3 protein: CASSELGHNEQFF
clone size: -
J gene: TRBJ2-1
V gene: TRBV6-1
D gene: -

CDR3 DNA: TGTGCCAGCAGCTTAGGACAGCCCAAAAACATTCAGTACTTC
CDR3 protein: CASSLGQPKNIQYF
clone size: -
J gene: TRBJ2-4
V gene: TRBV7-3
D gene: -

CDR3 DNA: TGTGCCAGCAGCTTACCCCGAGGAAGCGGGGTAGGGGGCTACACCTTC
CDR3 protein: CASSLPRGSGVGGYTF
clone size: -
J gene: TRBJ1-2
V gene: TRBV7-9
D gene: -

CDR3 DNA: TGCAGCGCCAGGTTGGGGGACACTGAAGCTTTCTTT
CDR3 protein: CSARLGDTEAFF
clone size: -
J gene: TRBJ1-1
V gene: TRBV29-1
D gene: -

CDR3 DNA: TGTGCCAGCACCAACGGAGGGGAGGAGACCCAGTACTTC
CDR3 protein: CASTNGGEETQYF
clone size: -
J gene: TRBJ2-5
V gene: TRBV28
D gene: -